A single sample is the source of the 11 T cell receptor beta chains below, sequenced in a study of blood T cells in healthy people across ages. The use of a sample-barcoded 5' primer and a J-beta primer mix characterized a second PCR of roughly 6 to 11 cycles. Using its own MiXCR run on the 5' RACE reads, TCRdb lists one record per CDR3 protein. The sample records about 1.6 million distinct CDR3 sequences, roughly 32% being singletons. The sample comprised blood. The receptors derive from a woman in her twenties or thirties in good health.

V usage is TRBV18 and J usage is TRBJ2-1, with 12 bases identical to TRBD1. The DNA matches TRBJ2-7 better at its end, which makes the J call doubtful. Germline V CDR1 and CDR2: KGHSH, LQKENI. The CDR3 loop spans 17 amino acids. CDR3 nucleotides: TGTGCCAGCTCCCAACAAAGTAGGGGACAGGGGGCTGGCGAGCAGTACTTC. As protein: CASSQQSRGQGAGEQYF.

The CDR3 reads CASIYRVRGNTIYF. The CDR3 DNA follows: TGTGCCAGCATCTACAGGGTTAGAGGAAACACCATATATTTT. The chain links TRBV21-1 to TRBJ1-3; the D segment call TRBD1 is taken from the table without a DNA check. TRBV21-1 is a pseudogene segment. This CDR3 has 14 residues.

The chain carries TRBV20-1 and TRBJ2-1, with a possible D match to TRBD2 (5 bases). The CDR3 is made up of 15 amino acids. V was cut by 2 bases and J by 4 bases, with 15 bases left in between. CDR1 is DFQATT and CDR2 is SNEGSKA in the germline V gene (reference sequence). DNA of the CDR3: TGCAGTGCTAGACGAAGGGCTAGCCAGTACAATGAGCAGTTCTTC. This codes for CSARRRASQYNEQFF.

This CDR3 is CASSGSYEETQYF. The DNA of the CDR3 is TGTGCCAGCAGCGGAAGCTACGAAGAGACCCAGTACTTC. The gene calls are TRBV7-2 and TRBJ2-5; unclear D gene. Trimming took off 5 bases at V and 3 bases at J, with 10 bases between the two ends. Germline V lookup: CDR1 SGHTA, CDR2 FQGNSA. This CDR3 spans 13 amino acids.

The chain is built from TRBV4-1 and TRBJ1-5; D is undetermined. Trimming took 6 bases from V and 6 from J, leaving 15 bases between them. Germline V gives CDR1 MGHRA, CDR2 YSYEKL. This CDR3 region has 14 residues. The CDR3 nucleotides read TGCGCCAGCAGTCAGGCGATAGGAGGTCAGCCCCAGCATTTT. Protein product: CASSQAIGGQPQHF.

This clonotype was recorded a few times. The chain carries TRBV7-9 and TRBJ2-3; TRBD2 is a possible D gene (6 bases). This CDR3 contains 18 residues. CDR1 is SEHNR and CDR2 is FQNEAQ in the germline V gene (reference sequence). V lost 1 base, J lost 6 bases, and 23 bases lay in between. Here the CDR3 DNA reads TGTGCCAGCAGCTTAGTTGTTGGAGGAGGGGAGAGAGGGGATACGCAGTATTTT. Protein product: CASSLVVGGGERGDTQYF.

The V call is TRBV12-3 or TRBV12-4, the J call TRBJ2-1, with D hard to call. The CDR3 covers 15 residues. Trimming removed 0 bases from V and 1 base from J, with 7 bases in between. The CDR3 protein is CASSLAGISYNEQFF. CDR3 DNA: TGTGCCAGCAGTTTAGCGGGGATTTCCTACAATGAGCAGTTCTTC.

This clonotype showed up just a few times. The V and J genes are TRBV20-1 and TRBJ2-7; TRBD2 matches 15 bases. The CDR3 loop spans 14 amino acids. With 5 bases clipped from V and 7 bases from J, the junction kept 6 bases outside the gene matches. Germline lookup yields CDR1 DFQATT and CDR2 SNEGSKA (reference sequence). CDR3 sequence: CSALGLAGGREQYF. CDR3 DNA: TGCAGTGCTCTAGGACTAGCGGGGGGGCGTGAGCAGTACTTC.

The V and J genes are TRBV10-3 and TRBJ2-7; 10 bases line up with TRBD1. The assigned J gene may be wrong: the sequence end matches TRBJ2-5 better. There are 15 residues in the CDR3. Germline CDR1 is ENHRY and CDR2 is SYGVKD. CDR3: CAISAGTGEIETQYF. The DNA of the CDR3 is TGTGCCATCAGTGCCGGGACAGGGGAGATAGAGACCCAGTACTTC.

V gene TRBV7-2 combines with J gene TRBJ2-1; possibly TRBD1 or TRBD2 for D (5 bases each). V was cut by 1 base and J by 13 bases, with 17 bases left in between. CDR3 length equals 14 residues. CDR1 is SGHTA and CDR2 is FQGNSA in the germline V gene. The CDR3 loop is CASSLVWGEGTQFF. The CDR3 DNA is TGTGCCAGCAGCTTAGTTTGGGGAGAGGGGACCCAGTTCTTC.

This chain connects TRBV20-1 to TRBJ1-4, with 9 bases fitting TRBD1. The ends lost 2 bases at V and 6 bases at J; junction bases unmatched: 4. The germline CDR1 and CDR2 sequences are DFQATT and SNEGSKA (reference sequence). The CDR3 is 14 amino acids. The CDR3 DNA reads TGCAGTGCTAGATACGGGACAGGGTATGAAAAACTGTTTTTT. Translating it yields CSARYGTGYEKLFF.